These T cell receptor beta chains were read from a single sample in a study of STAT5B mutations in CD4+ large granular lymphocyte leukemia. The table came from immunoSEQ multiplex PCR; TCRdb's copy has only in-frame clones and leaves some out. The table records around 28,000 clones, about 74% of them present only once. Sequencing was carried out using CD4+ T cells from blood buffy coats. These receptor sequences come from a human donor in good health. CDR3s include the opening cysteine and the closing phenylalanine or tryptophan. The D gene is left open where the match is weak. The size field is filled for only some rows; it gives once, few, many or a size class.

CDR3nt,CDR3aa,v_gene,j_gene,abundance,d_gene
TGTGCCAGCAGCTTGGGGGGGGCCCGTCGGTACAATGAGCAGTTCTTC,CASSLGGARRYNEQFF,TRBV5-4,TRBJ2-1,-,-
TGCGCCAGCAACGCAGGACGGAACACCGGGGAGCTGTTTTTT,CASNAGRNTGELFF,TRBV5-1,TRBJ2-2,-,-
TGCGCCAGCAGCTTGAGCGGGGGCCCCTACGAGCAGTACTTC,CASSLSGGPYEQYF,TRBV5-1,TRBJ2-7,few,TRBD2
TGTGCCAGCAGCCTGCATACGGGCAATCAGCCCCAGCATTTT,CASSLHTGNQPQHF,TRBV28,TRBJ1-5,-,-
TGTGCCAGCATTTGGGTCAGGAACACTGAAGCTTTCTTT,CASIWVRNTEAFF,TRBV2,TRBJ1-1,-,-
TGTGCCAGCAGTGAATGGGCCCGGAGGACCACTGAAGCTTTCTTT,CASSEWARRTTEAFF,TRBV28,TRBJ1-1,once,-
TGTGCCAGCAGCCCTATGGGCGGCCCGAGCTCCTACGAGCAGTACTTC,CASSPMGGPSSYEQYF,TRBV7-2,TRBJ2-7,-,-
TGTGCCAGCAGCTTTGGCCCCGATTATGGCTACACCTTC,CASSFGPDYGYTF,TRBV7-9,TRBJ1-2,-,-
TGTGCCAGCAGCTTTAGACAGGGGGCTGAAGCTTTCTTT,CASSFRQGAEAFF,TRBV13,TRBJ1-1,few,TRBD1
TGTGCCAGCAGGGACAGGGGGCGGAATTCACCCCTCCACTTT,CASRDRGRNSPLHF,TRBV27,TRBJ1-6,-,TRBD1
TGTGCCAGCAGTGAATTAACGGGGCCCGATCAGCCCCAGCATTTT,CASSELTGPDQPQHF,TRBV2,TRBJ1-5,few,-
TGTGCCAGTACTATTGACAGTTTCTCCTCTAACTATGGCTACACCTTC,CASTIDSFSSNYGYTF,TRBV19,TRBJ1-2,-,-
TGTGCCAGCAGCCCACAGGGGTTCTTCGTAGAGACCCAGTACTTC,CASSPQGFFVETQYF,TRBV11-3,TRBJ2-5,-,TRBD1
TGTGCCAGCAGCTCCCAAGAGACCCAGTACTTC,CASSSQETQYF,TRBV7-9,TRBJ2-5,-,-
TGTGCCAGCAGTGTGACCTCGGGACAATATAATTCACCCCTCCACTTT,CASSVTSGQYNSPLHF,TRBV25-1,TRBJ1-6,once,-
TGTGCCATCAGTGGCACAGGGAACACTGAAGCTTTCTTT,CAISGTGNTEAFF,TRBV10-3,TRBJ1-1,-,-
TGTGCCAGCAGGCCTGGGGGGGGCCTAGTCTATGAGCAGTTCTTC,CASRPGGGLVYEQFF,TRBV25-1,TRBJ2-1,-,-
TGTGCCAGCAGGGGACAGGGGGCAGGGAACACTGAAGCTTTCTTT,CASRGQGAGNTEAFF,TRBV6-5,TRBJ1-1,-,TRBD1
TGTGCCAGCAGTGAAGAGCGGGGTAGAGGAAACACCATATATTTT,CASSEERGRGNTIYF,TRBV2,TRBJ1-3,-,-
TGTGCCAGTGGACAAGAGACCCAGTACTTC,CASGQETQYF,TRBV19,TRBJ2-5,few,-
TGTGCCAGCAGCCTTTCCCGGGACAGGCTGAACTATGGCTACACCTTC,CASSLSRDRLNYGYTF,TRBV14,TRBJ1-2,-,TRBD1
TGCAGCGTTGATGTAGGGGAACTGGGGGACTATGGCTACACCTTC,CSVDVGELGDYGYTF,TRBV29-1,TRBJ1-2,-,-
TGCGCCAGCAGTCTGGACAGGGGTCGCAATCAGCCCCAGCATTTT,CASSLDRGRNQPQHF,TRBV10-2,TRBJ1-5,-,TRBD1
TGCGCCAGCAGTGACCAGACTAGCGGGGGTAGTACAGATACGCAGTATTTT,CASSDQTSGGSTDTQYF,TRBV10-1,TRBJ2-3,-,TRBD2
TGTGCCAGCAGCCAGCGGGGGGGCCTAGGCTATGGCTACACCTTC,CASSQRGGLGYGYTF,TRBV7-2,TRBJ1-2,-,-
TGTGCCAGCAGCTTAGGGGGAGGGAGGGCCTACGAGCAGTACTTC,CASSLGGGRAYEQYF,TRBV7-2,TRBJ2-7,-,TRBD2
TGTGCCAGCAGCCTGGGGGCGGTGGAGACCCAGTACTTC,CASSLGAVETQYF,TRBV28,TRBJ2-5,-,-
TGTGCCACCAGCAGAGATCTGGCCACCCTGAGCACAGATACGCAGTATTTT,CATSRDLATLSTDTQYF,TRBV15,TRBJ2-3,-,-
TGTGCCAGCAGCTTAGCGGGGTGGGCTACAGATACGCAGTATTTT,CASSLAGWATDTQYF,TRBV11-3,TRBJ2-3,-,-
TGTGCCAGCAGCCGGAACCCCCAGGGACAGGGAGGCTACACCTTC,CASSRNPQGQGGYTF,TRBV7-2,TRBJ1-2,-,TRBD1
TGTGCCAGCTCCGGGACGGACCAGGAAAAACTGTTTTTT,CASSGTDQEKLFF,TRBV18,TRBJ1-4,few,-
TGTGCTAGCAGCTCCGGGACAGGGTACAATGAGCAGTTCTTC,CASSSGTGYNEQFF,TRBV7-7,TRBJ2-1,-,TRBD1
TGTGCCAGCAGCAAATACGGGGACGGTTCTGGAAACACCATATATTTT,CASSKYGDGSGNTIYF,TRBV21-1,TRBJ1-3,once,-
TGTGCCAGTAGTATCTCCTACAGGGCTGAAAAACTGTTTTTT,CASSISYRAEKLFF,TRBV19,TRBJ1-4,-,-
TGTGCCAGCAGCTTACTTGGGTACAATGAGCAGTTCTTC,CASSLLGYNEQFF,TRBV7-2,TRBJ2-1,-,-
TGTGCCAGCAGCCGGGGACACCAGGCAGTCCAGCATTTT,CASSRGHQAVQHF,TRBV11-2,TRBJ1-5,-,-
TGTGCCAGTAGTATAGCGGGGGGAACGACTGAAGCTTTCTTT,CASSIAGGTTEAFF,TRBV19,TRBJ1-1,-,-
TGTGCCAGCAGCTTAAGGGGCGGCCTCACTGAAGCTTTCTTT,CASSLRGGLTEAFF,TRBV7-2,TRBJ1-1,-,-
TGTGCCAGCAGATCGGCAGAGACCCAGTACTTC,CASRSAETQYF,TRBV2,TRBJ2-5,few,-
TGTGCCAGTAGTATCAACAGTGCGGGACAGGGCTTGGGCTACACCTTC,CASSINSAGQGLGYTF,TRBV19,TRBJ1-2,-,TRBD1
TGTGCCAGCAGTGAAAAGGAAGGGGCCCTTGGCATTCAGTACTTC,CASSEKEGALGIQYF,TRBV6-1,TRBJ2-4,-,-
TGTGCCAGCAGTTCATCATCGGCTGAAGCTTTCTTT,CASSSSSAEAFF,TRBV6-6,TRBJ1-1,few,-
TGTGCCAGCAGTTACTCGTATACGGATTCACCCCTCCACTTT,CASSYSYTDSPLHF,TRBV6-6,TRBJ1-6,-,-
TGTGCCAGCAGCTTAGCGGGAGGGCCCTCAGATACGCAGTATTTT,CASSLAGGPSDTQYF,TRBV7-8,TRBJ2-3,-,TRBD2
TGTGCCAGCAGGACAGGACCCTCTGGAAACACCATATATTTT,CASRTGPSGNTIYF,TRBV27,TRBJ1-3,-,-
TGTGCTAGTGCCACGTTAGCGGGAGGGCTCGAGCAGTACTTC,CASATLAGGLEQYF,TRBV12-5,TRBJ2-7,-,TRBD2
TGTGCCAGCAGGGCTGGGACAGCCGGAACTGAAGCTTTCTTT,CASRAGTAGTEAFF,TRBV6-1,TRBJ1-1,-,TRBD1
TGCAGCGGTAAGACAGAGACCCAGTACTTC,CSGKTETQYF,TRBV29-1,TRBJ2-5,few,-
TGTGCCAGCAGCCCCCGGACTAGCGGGAGCCCTAGGAATGAGCAGTTCTTC,CASSPRTSGSPRNEQFF,TRBV7-2,TRBJ2-1,-,TRBD2
TGCAGCGTTGGCCCCTTTGAGGGGTACAATGAGCAGTTCTTC,CSVGPFEGYNEQFF,TRBV29-1,TRBJ2-1,once,-
TGTGCCAGCAGTGAAAGGGATACGCAGTATTTT,CASSERDTQYF,TRBV2,TRBJ2-3,-,-
TGTGCCAGCTCACCCCCTCGGCGGGAGAGCACAGATACGCAGTATTTT,CASSPPRRESTDTQYF,TRBV18,TRBJ2-3,-,TRBD2
TGTGCCAGCAGTTCAACTAGGGGAATTGGGGAAGCTTTCTTT,CASSSTRGIGEAFF,TRBV27,TRBJ1-1,-,-
TGTGCCAGCAGTGAAATCGGGGAGAACACCGGGGAGCTGTTTTTT,CASSEIGENTGELFF,TRBV25-1,TRBJ2-2,-,-
TGTGCCAGCAGCCACCCAGGCCCTCCCCAAGAGACCCAGTACTTC,CASSHPGPPQETQYF,TRBV14,TRBJ2-5,-,-
TGTGCCTGGAGTGTGGGGGTTATCTACGAGCAGTACTTC,CAWSVGVIYEQYF,TRBV30,TRBJ2-7,-,-